Below, 25 T cell receptor beta chains from the same sample are listed, as sequenced in a study of naive and memory T cell subsets. Study conclusions and caveats: Possibly reflecting memory cells re-expressing CD45RA, a few larger clonotypes occurred in naive repertoires, especially CD8.

An equimolar mix of two oligonucleotides served as the beta constant-region primer for TRBC1 and TRBC2. Four rounds of PCR amplified the ligated cDNA using nested alpha and beta constant-region primers plus SP2. One entry per CDR3 protein results from TCRdb running MiXCR on the UMI-ligation and nested PCR reads. The table includes around 160,000 distinct CDR3 sequences, approximately 22% detected once. The antigens for these receptors are not known. The sample was naive CD4+ T cells from blood. Source of these receptors: a human donor in good health.

There are a few counts of this clonotype. This sequence joins TRBV5-1 and TRBJ2-1; D possibly corresponds to TRBD1 (6 bases). The V gene's germline CDR1 is SGHRS and CDR2 YFSETQ. V lost 2 bases to trimming and J lost 7 bases, with 19 bases between them. This CDR3 has 16 amino acids. The CDR3 DNA follows: TGCGCCAGCAGCTTAACAGGGCACAACCCTAATAATGAGCAGTTCTTC. Its translation is CASSLTGHNPNNEQFF.

This clonotype came up a few times. The chain uses TRBV15 and TRBJ2-3; no firm D call. Trimming cost V 0 bases and J 6 bases, with 10 bases left between them. CDR1 and CDR2 from the germline V gene are LNHNV and YYDKDF (reference sequence). The CDR3 extends over 14 amino acids. In nucleotides, the CDR3 is TGTGCCACCAGCAGAGATCAAAAAGTGGATACGCAGTATTTT. Protein: CATSRDQKVDTQYF.

The table lists this clonotype with a few counts. The chain has TRBV12-3 or TRBV12-4 and TRBJ2-7, with D uncertain. Trimming shortened V by 2 bases and J by 0 bases, and 8 bases separated the two germline ends. The CDR3 is 14 amino acids. The CDR3 reads CASSLQENSYEQYF. The DNA for the CDR3 is TGTGCCAGCAGTTTACAGGAAAACTCCTACGAGCAGTACTTC.

This clonotype was counted at least ten times. The CDR3 here is CASSLAGPETQYF. The CDR3 DNA reads TGTGCCAGCAGCTTAGCGGGGCCAGAGACCCAGTACTTC. V and J are TRBV7-2 and TRBJ2-5; D is perhaps TRBD1 (5 bases). The length of the CDR3 is 13 residues. V lost 0 bases and J lost 4, with 6 bases in between. Germline V gives CDR1 SGHTA, CDR2 FQGNSA.

The V call is TRBV5-1, the J call TRBJ1-4; the match to TRBD1 covers 9 bases. Per germline, CDR1 SGHRS and CDR2 YFSETQ. Germline trimming cut 2 bases from V and 6 bases from J; bases unmatched to any gene: 5. The CDR3 totals 15 residues. The CDR3 loop reads CASSFRGDRDEKLFF. CDR3 bases: TGCGCCAGCAGCTTTAGAGGGGACAGGGATGAAAAACTGTTTTTT.

V and J are TRBV9 and TRBJ2-1; D possibly corresponds to TRBD2 (5 bases). Germline loops: CDR1 SGDLS, CDR2 YYNGEE. Between the trimmed V and J ends, which lost 2 bases and 1 base, there was a span of 10 bases. The CDR3 length is 15 residues. DNA of the CDR3: TGTGCCAGCAGCGTTGCCGGGGAGTCCTACAATGAGCAGTTCTTC. This codes for CASSVAGESYNEQFF.

The V gene is TRBV2, the J gene TRBJ1-2; TRBD1 matches 8 bases. With V trimmed by 5 bases and J by 8 bases, 4 bases remained unmatched. The CDR3 spans 12 residues. Per the germline V gene, CDR1 is SNHLY and CDR2 is FYNNEI. The CDR3: CASSSGTGGYTF. CDR3 nucleotides: TGTGCCAGCAGTTCCGGGACAGGAGGCTACACCTTC.

J is TRBJ2-2 and V is TRBV13, with unresolved D. Germline V gene sequence: CDR1 PRHDT, CDR2 FYEKMQ (reference sequence). Trimming stripped 4 bases from V and 6 bases from J, with 6 bases between. The CDR3 runs to 12 residues. Here the CDR3 DNA reads TGTGCCAGCAGCTACAATCCCGGGGAGCTGTTTTTT. Translating it yields CASSYNPGELFF.

The chain uses TRBV7-3 and TRBJ2-1; D remains unclear. The CDR3 runs 12 residues. Germline V gene data show CDR1 as SGHTA and CDR2 as FQGTGA. Deletions cut 5 bases from V and 8 bases from J, with 10 bases between. CDR3 region: CASSQDGDEQFF. For the CDR3, the DNA is TGTGCCAGCAGCCAAGACGGCGATGAGCAGTTCTTC.

The rearrangement joins TRBV29-1 to TRBJ2-1; perhaps TRBD1 as D (5 bases). Trimming took 7 bases from V and 4 from J, leaving 14 bases between them. The CDR3 covers 13 residues. Germline V gene lookup returns CDR1 SQVTM and CDR2 ANQGSEA. CDR3 DNA: TGCAGCGCCAAGTGGGGCCAGTACAATGAGCAGTTCTTC. As protein: CSAKWGQYNEQFF.

The chain employs TRBV6-1 and TRBJ2-1; 11 nucleotides match TRBD2. The CDR3 is 15 amino acids. The ends lost 5 bases at V and 2 bases at J; junction bases unmatched: 2. Germline loops: CDR1 MNHNS, CDR2 SASEGT. In nucleotides, the CDR3 is TGTGCCAGCAGTCAGACTAGCGGGACCTACAATGAGCAGTTCTTC. Translating it yields CASSQTSGTYNEQFF.

This clonotype was detected many times. This chain uses TRBV5-4 with TRBJ2-7; D unclear. The CDR3 length is 14 residues. Per germline, CDR1 SGHNT and CDR2 YYREEE (reference sequence). Trimming took 0 bases from V and 5 from J, leaving 12 bases between them. The CDR3 protein is CASSLGQFSHEQYF. In DNA form, the CDR3 reads TGTGCCAGCAGCTTGGGCCAGTTTTCCCACGAGCAGTACTTC.

In its sample, this clonotype was seen a few times. This rearrangement joins TRBV20-1 to TRBJ2-4; D remains unclear. CDR1 and CDR2 (germline): DFQATT, SNEGSKA (reference sequence). This CDR3 region has 11 residues. Between the trimmed V and J ends, which lost 4 bases and 2 bases, there was a span of 3 bases. The CDR3 coding sequence is TGCAGTGCTAACCCCAAAAACATTCAGTACTTC. Its protein is CSANPKNIQYF.

This clonotype came up many times. The chain joins TRBV20-1 to TRBJ2-3; 7 bases are shared with TRBD2. Per the germline V gene, CDR1 is DFQATT and CDR2 is SNEGSKA (reference sequence). V lost 6 bases and J lost 4; bases outside the gene matches: 13. The CDR3 sequence is 15 residues long. The CDR3 is CSATKEAGLADTQYF. The CDR3 DNA reads TGCAGTGCCACTAAGGAAGCGGGATTAGCAGATACGCAGTATTTT.

The rearrangement uses TRBV29-1 and TRBJ2-7; D is undetermined. This CDR3 has 13 residues. Germline values: CDR1 SQVTM, CDR2 ANQGSEA. Trimming left V 1 base short and J 6 bases short, with 13 bases between. DNA for the CDR3: TGCAGCGTTGAAGGGCTCGTCCATTCCGAGCAGTACTTC. Its translation is CSVEGLVHSEQYF.

The sample holds a few counts of this clonotype. This chain uses TRBV27 with TRBJ1-2; 7 nucleotides align to TRBD1. This CDR3 region has 14 residues. Per the germline V gene, CDR1 is MNHEY and CDR2 is SMNVEV (reference sequence). J lost 2 bases, V lost 4 bases, and 4 bases had no gene match. The CDR3 is CASSYRGTNYGYTF. CDR3 nucleotides: TGTGCCAGCAGTTACAGGGGCACAAACTATGGCTACACCTTC.

The chain carries TRBV20-1 and TRBJ2-1; the D is unclear. CDR1 and CDR2 from the germline V gene are DFQATT and SNEGSKA (reference sequence). Trimming shortened V by 3 bases and J by 3 bases, and 3 bases separated the two germline ends. CDR3 size: 11 residues. CDR3 nucleotides: TGCAGTGCTAGGAGCTACAATGAGCAGTTCTTC. Translating it yields CSARSYNEQFF.

The rearrangement uses TRBV20-1 and TRBJ2-2, with D perhaps TRBD2 (5 bases). This CDR3 spans 15 amino acids. Trimming removed 3 bases from V and 2 bases from J, with 13 bases in between. The germline CDR1 and CDR2 sequences are DFQATT and SNEGSKA (reference sequence). Written as DNA, the CDR3 is TGCAGTGCTAGGGACTTCTCACACAACACCGGGGAGCTGTTTTTT. Amino acid sequence: CSARDFSHNTGELFF.

In its sample, this clonotype was seen a few times. The chain couples TRBV27 to TRBJ1-5; no clear D gene. The V end lost 4 bases, the J end lost 8 bases, and 12 bases lay between the germline ends. CDR3 length: 13 amino acids. Germline V gene sequence: CDR1 MNHEY, CDR2 SMNVEV (reference sequence). DNA for the CDR3: TGTGCCAGCAGTTCTCTCCAAGGAGAGCCCCAGCATTTT. Translating it yields CASSSLQGEPQHF.

In this sample, this clonotype turned up a few times. This chain connects TRBV6-5 to TRBJ1-3, with D unresolved. Trimming pared 6 bases from V and 0 bases from J, leaving 12 bases between. The germline CDR1 and CDR2 sequences are MNHEY and SVGAGI. The CDR3 loop spans 15 amino acids. This CDR3 reads CASSRDPFSGNTIYF. CDR3 DNA sequence: TGTGCCAGCAGCCGAGACCCTTTCTCTGGAAACACCATATATTTT.

This clonotype has ten or more counts. V is TRBV20-1 and J is TRBJ1-5; D is ambiguous. Trimming stripped 2 bases from V and 1 base from J, with 9 bases between. Germline V lookup: CDR1 DFQATT, CDR2 SNEGSKA (reference sequence). CDR3 length: 14 residues. CDR3 sequence (DNA): TGCAGTGCTAGATTAGCAGTGAGCAATCAGCCCCAGCATTTT. Its translation: CSARLAVSNQPQHF.

V and J are TRBV5-6 and TRBJ2-7; weak D call: TRBD1 (6 bases). The germline CDR1 and CDR2 sequences are SGHDT and YYEEEE. The V gene lost 4 bases and the J gene lost 4 bases, with 27 bases spanning the gap. The CDR3 has 18 amino acids. The CDR3 nucleotides read TGTGCCAGCAGCGATCCGACAGGCTCCTCAATCACGCTTTACGAGCAGTACTTC. Translating gives CASSDPTGSSITLYEQYF.

The rearrangement joins TRBV3-1 to TRBJ2-5; D is unclear. CDR3 size: 14 residues. V lost 0 bases, J lost 2 bases, and 7 bases lay in between. Germline V gene lookup returns CDR1 LGHDT and CDR2 YNNKEL (reference sequence). The CDR3 sequence: CASSQELGQETQYF. CDR3 sequence (DNA): TGTGCCAGCAGCCAAGAACTCGGGCAAGAGACCCAGTACTTC.

The rearrangement uses TRBV5-1 and TRBJ2-7; D possibly matches TRBD1 or TRBD2 (5 bases each). In germline, CDR1 is SGHRS, CDR2 YFSETQ. Between the trimmed V and J ends, which lost 0 bases and 0 bases, there was a span of 10 bases. This CDR3 is 15 amino acids long. Here the CDR3 reads CASSLGGSSSYEQYF. CDR3 DNA: TGCGCCAGCAGCTTGGGGGGGTCGAGCTCCTACGAGCAGTACTTC.

In this sample, this clonotype turned up many times. This chain joins TRBV5-4 and TRBJ2-7, with D possibly TRBD2 on 5 matching bases. CDR3 length: 12 amino acids. Trimming shortened V by 4 bases and J by 7 bases, and 12 bases separated the two germline ends. Germline V gives CDR1 SGHNT, CDR2 YYREEE (reference sequence). The CDR3 DNA reads TGTGCCAGCAGCCGACAACGGACTGAGCAGTACTTC. Amino acids: CASSRQRTEQYF.